This TCR beta chain appears in the sequencing data of a study of blood T cell repertoires in COVID-19. Study context: Sites in the United States, Italy and Spain provided acute and convalescent COVID-19 samples. PBMCs, B-cell-depleted T cells, or T cells were the source of the cDNA or gDNA that made up the material.

Under the authors' procedure: Cell counts per sample came from amplifying reference gene primers. Here immunoSEQ multiplex PCR was the method, and the copy in TCRdb shows in-frame clones only, minus some. Clonal size and the V and J genes are those of that table, whereas D and trimming came from the DNA. The sample includes 270,000 or so clones, roughly 84% of them seen just once. Germline CDR1 reads LGHDT; CDR2 reads YNNKEL (reference sequence). The V and J ends lost 4 bases and 7 bases respectively, with 16 bases between them. This CDR3 has 15 amino acids. The chain links TRBV3-1 (or the pseudogene TRBV3-2) to TRBJ1-4; the D gene is possibly TRBD1 (6 bases). Sequenced sample: peripheral blood. This clonotype was obtained from a woman aged 18-30 years with acute or convalescent COVID-19. CDR3 region: CASSPGGQGSEKLFF. Here the CDR3 DNA reads TGTGCCAGCAGCCCCGGGGGGCAGGGTAGTGAAAAACTGTTTTTT.